This T cell receptor (beta chain) was recorded in a study of OX40 agonist ivuxolimab in advanced cancers. The method was immunoSEQ multiplex PCR; TCRdb's version includes in-frame clones alone and lacks a portion of them. Of about 93,000 clones listed, roughly 90% are singletons. In germline, CDR1 is MNHNS, CDR2 SASEGT. With V trimmed by 8 bases and J by 6 bases, 12 bases remained unmatched. This CDR3 contains 15 residues. The source of this sequence is an adult with an advanced solid tumor such as melanoma, head and neck, liver or kidney cancer. The chain joins TRBV6-1 to TRBJ2-2; 7 bases match TRBD2. This sample comprised CD4+ or CD8+ T cells sorted from blood, obtained in a trial of the OX40 agonist ivuxolimab. CDR3 in DNA: TGTGCCAGCGGGGGGACTATCCCTCGACCCGGGGAGCTGTTTTTT. Its protein is CASGGTIPRPGELFF.